This TCR beta chain was sequenced during a study of T cells in Graves' hyperthyroidism and ophthalmopathy. Whole-study findings and limits: Most clonotypes expanded in thyroid above 0.001 were likewise present in blood. Separating ophthalmopathy from stable hyperthyroidism was achieved by a 13 V-J model.

This clonotype was counted many times. Its specificity is unknown. Clinical symptoms, serum thyroxine, TRAb, thyroid ultrasound and orbital computed tomography established diagnosis. The sample of blood was obtained at first hyperthyroidism diagnosis (before any ophthalmopathy symptoms). Germline V lookup: CDR1 KGHSH, CDR2 LQKENI. Trimming removed 3 bases from V and 0 bases from J; junction bases left unmatched: 10. The CDR3 covers 17 residues. TCR beta CDR3 sequences were amplified from RNA transcripts. HTBI primers were used for first-round RT-PCR of the TCR CDR3. TCRdb ran MiXCR on the multiplex PCR reads and lists one entry per CDR3 protein. The sample has 250,000 to 300,000 distinct CDR3 sequences, approximately 12% seen once.

The sequence derives from a woman in her twenties or thirties with Graves' hyperthyroidism that later progressed to Graves' ophthalmopathy. Sequences were obtained from blood. The chain has TRBV18 and TRBJ1-2, with 7 bases lining up with TRBD1. The CDR3 nucleotides are TGTGCCAGCTCACCTAACAGGGGTGAGCTCACTAACTATGGCTACACCTTC. Residues: CASSPNRGELTNYGYTF. Supplemented by reference TRBV18 and TRBJ1-2, the full variable domain reads NAGVMQNPRHLVRRRGQEARLRCSPMKGHSHVYWYRQLPEEGLKFMVYLQKENIIDESGMPKERFSAEFPKEGPSILRIQQVVRGDSAAYFCASSPNRGELTNYGYTFGSGTRLTVV.